One TCR beta chain is described in this entry. Its recognized antigen is unknown. The sample holds no much larger clone one base away, and base qualities are not on file. This entry belongs to a study of shared clonotypes between healthy human individuals (dated by TCRdb to about 2020). In the study overall: The cohort comprised a couple of women and three men aged 18 to 49 years. For each donor, three plates each were used for CD4 naive and CD4 memory, two plates were used for CD8 naive, and one plate was used for CD8 memory. Blood TCR repertoires of five healthy adults were deeply sequenced to estimate repertoire size and the extent of clonotype sharing between individuals. To increase sequencing depth and limit assay-specific biases, different laboratories used diverse techniques to prepare libraries and sequence TCR repertoires. Between about 0.85 and 10 billion PBMCs per donor were obtained by leukapheresis. General study outcomes and caveats: Sampling was restricted to blood, and TCR repertoires in tissues likely differ from the TCR repertoires found in blood. When several donors were compared, the shared fraction of clonotypes was 5% to 6.5% for naive CD4, over 3% for naive CD8, more than 2% for memory CD4, and 0.4% for memory CD8. Compared with non-shared clonotypes, the clonotypes found in all four sorted-subset donors had higher generation probabilities. Based on pairwise subsampling, the degree of clonotype sharing among donors was expected to be affected by sequencing depth. The small number of donors limited the genetic and exposure-history diversity represented. Rarefaction of sorted-subset datasets indicated incomplete sequencing despite the large sequencing depth. Naive subsets generally had larger estimated clonotype richness than memory subsets.

Using the deep immunoSEQ assay, TCR CDR3 regions were amplified from genomic DNA by multiplex PCR. For each cell subset, the extracted genomic DNA was distributed evenly across all wells of several immunoSEQ 96-well plates, and each plate served as one replicate. For sorted subsets, around 200 ng genomic DNA, equal to about 30,000 T cell genomes, was loaded into each replicate PCR. Purified libraries were quantified with a Qubit 3.0 fluorometer, sized on a Bioanalyzer 2100, and re-quantified with the KAPA Library Quantification kit. Each immunoSEQ 96-well plate was sequenced on its own single-read 150-cycle Illumina NextSeq 550 flow cell. The original pipeline was this. Because only junctional sequences without quality scores were contained in the immunoSEQ output, filtering matching that applied to full-length reads could not be performed. To assign V/J genes and CDR3, sequences were annotated using PyIR, a Python wrapper for IgBLAST v1.9, with IMGT germline references. Reads were removed for weak V/J assignments (E-value above 1e-6), missing CDR3, stop codons, out-of-frame junctions, or ambiguous translated residues. A V3J clonotype was defined by an identical inferred V gene, J gene, and CDR3 amino acid sequence. Percentage overlap between repertoires was computed as shared unique clonotypes divided by the size of the smaller repertoire. Three approaches were used to assess repertoire richness: RTK rarefaction, the Chao1 estimator, and Recon v2.1 estimates of unobserved clonotypes. Generation probabilities for all TCRbeta clonotypes obtained by the gDNA method from several donors were computed using OLGA. This immuneACCESS table, as held by TCRdb, lists in-frame sequences with V and J called but not all clones. Of the missing ones, under half trace to an unresolved V gene in checked studies; the others have no known cause. From that table come the V and J calls and clone size; the DNA was used to work out D and trimming. This sample has some 900,000 clones in its table, and 76% of those were observed once. About 1.5% of the sample is held by the ten biggest clonotypes.

The donors were healthy, HIV-negative adults with no recently reported acute infections or vaccinations. All donors were Caucasian adults living in Nashville, Tennessee, USA. Magnetic negative selection was used to enrich CD4+ T cells, after which naive cells were positively selected on CD45RA and the negative fraction became the memory subset. After blood collection by leukapheresis, PBMCs were isolated using Ficoll-Histopaque density gradient centrifugation and then cryopreserved in the vapor phase of liquid nitrogen. Analytical flow cytometry was used to check the purity and quantity of each magnetically sorted T cell population. Each sorted fraction had its genomic DNA isolated and then quantified by UV absorbance on a Nanodrop 2000c. V is shortened by 5 bases, J by 3 bases, and the region joining them spans 23 bases. Sequences LNHDA (CDR1) and SQIVND (CDR2) are obtained from the germline V gene (reference sequence). The CDR3 sequence holds 17 residues, the cysteine and phenylalanine included. The sequence is cut down to CDR3 DNA, 51 bases in frame from base 1.

The rearrangement joined TRBV19 to TRBJ2-7; the D gene is perhaps TRBD1 or TRBD2, as each covers 5 bases. This TCR was recovered from a man between 18 and 35 years old in good health. Specimen: memory CD4+ T cells sorted from blood. The intended sense of this specimen's cell subset or site label: CD45RA-negative fraction. The DNA sequence is as follows: TGTGCCAGTAGTCCCCGCTTTGAGGGAAAGCAGGGCTACGAGCAGTACTTC. It is translated as CASSPRFEGKQGYEQYF.